This TCR beta chain comes out of a study of shared clonotypes between healthy human individuals. About the study: The composition of the donors was a couple of women and a few men aged 18 to 49.

Note on this clone: As yet, its antigen is unknown. The sample contains more than one DNA sequence encoding this CDR3.

Study-wide findings and caveats: Clonotypes not shared had lower generation probabilities than those common to all four donors. Since donors were few, the genetic and exposure-history diversity represented was limited.

Clones were sequenced by immunoSEQ multiplex PCR, and TCRdb holds only the in-frame ones, with some missing. The table records more than 2,000,000 clones, 90% to 95% of them present only once. Free of recent acute infections or vaccinations, the donors were healthy HIV-negative adults. CDR1 and CDR2 from the germline V gene are SGHRS and YFSETQ. The V segment lost 4 bases and the J segment 2 bases; nucleotides outside the gene matches: 2. This CDR3 comprises 13 residues. This chain uses TRBV5-1 with TRBJ1-1; TRBD1 aligns across 7 bases. The sequencing sample was made of naive CD4+ T cells from PBMCs. Subset: CD45RA+ positively selected. The receptor's source is a man between 18 and 29 years old in good health. Some clones in this sample may be carry-over from other donors' samples. The CDR3 region is CASSRGGNTEAFF. The CDR3 nucleotides read TGCGCCAGCAGCCGAGGGGGCAACACTGAAGCTTTCTTT.